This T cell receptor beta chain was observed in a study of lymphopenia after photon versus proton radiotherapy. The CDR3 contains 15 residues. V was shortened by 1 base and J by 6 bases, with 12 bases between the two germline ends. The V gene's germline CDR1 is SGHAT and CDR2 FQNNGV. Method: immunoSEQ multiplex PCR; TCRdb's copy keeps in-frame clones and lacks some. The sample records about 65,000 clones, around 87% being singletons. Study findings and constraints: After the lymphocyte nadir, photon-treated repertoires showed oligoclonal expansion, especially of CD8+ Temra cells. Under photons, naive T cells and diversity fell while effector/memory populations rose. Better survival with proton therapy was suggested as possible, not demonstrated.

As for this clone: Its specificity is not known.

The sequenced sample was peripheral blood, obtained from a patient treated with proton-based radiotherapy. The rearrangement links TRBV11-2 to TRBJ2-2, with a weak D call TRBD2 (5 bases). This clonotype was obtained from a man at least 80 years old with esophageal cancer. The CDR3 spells CASSLVLLGAGELFF. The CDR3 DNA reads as TGTGCCAGCAGCTTAGTACTACTAGGTGCCGGGGAGCTGTTTTTT.